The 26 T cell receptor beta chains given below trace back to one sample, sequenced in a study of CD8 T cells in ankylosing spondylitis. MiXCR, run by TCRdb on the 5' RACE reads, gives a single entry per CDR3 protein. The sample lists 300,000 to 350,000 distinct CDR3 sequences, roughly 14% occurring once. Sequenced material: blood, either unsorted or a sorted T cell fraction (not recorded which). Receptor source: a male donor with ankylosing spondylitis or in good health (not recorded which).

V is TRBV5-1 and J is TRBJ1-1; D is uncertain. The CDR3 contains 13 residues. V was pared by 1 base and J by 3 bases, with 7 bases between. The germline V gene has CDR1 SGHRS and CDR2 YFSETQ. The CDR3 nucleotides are TGCGCCAGCAGCTTGCAGGACTACACTGAAGCTTTCTTT. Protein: CASSLQDYTEAFF.

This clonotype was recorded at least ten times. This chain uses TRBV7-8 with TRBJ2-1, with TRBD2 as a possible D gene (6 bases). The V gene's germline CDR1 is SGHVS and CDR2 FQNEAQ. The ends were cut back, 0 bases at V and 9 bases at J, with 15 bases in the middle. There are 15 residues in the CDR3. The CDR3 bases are TGTGCCAGCAGCTTAGCGGGGCGGGAACGAGGTGAGCAGTTCTTC. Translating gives CASSLAGRERGEQFF.

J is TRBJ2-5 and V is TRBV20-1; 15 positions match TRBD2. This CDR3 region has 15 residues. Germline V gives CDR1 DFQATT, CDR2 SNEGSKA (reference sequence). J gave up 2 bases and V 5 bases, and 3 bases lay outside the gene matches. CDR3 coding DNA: TGCAGTGCTTTGGGGACTAGCGGGGGGCAAGAGACCCAGTACTTC. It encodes CSALGTSGGQETQYF.

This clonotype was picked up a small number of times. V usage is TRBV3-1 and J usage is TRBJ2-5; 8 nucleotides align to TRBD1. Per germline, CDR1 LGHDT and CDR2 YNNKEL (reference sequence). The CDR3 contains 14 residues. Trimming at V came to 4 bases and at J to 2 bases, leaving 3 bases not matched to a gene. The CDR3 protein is CASSLRTGQETQYF. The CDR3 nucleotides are TGTGCCAGCAGCCTTCGGACAGGGCAAGAGACCCAGTACTTC.

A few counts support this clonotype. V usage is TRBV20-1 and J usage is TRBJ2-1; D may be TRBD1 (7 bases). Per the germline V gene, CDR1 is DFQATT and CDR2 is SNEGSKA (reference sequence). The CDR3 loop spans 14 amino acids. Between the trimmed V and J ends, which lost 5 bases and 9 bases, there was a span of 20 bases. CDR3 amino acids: CSAFKGARDGEQFF. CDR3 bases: TGCAGTGCTTTCAAGGGGGCGCGGGATGGTGAGCAGTTCTTC.

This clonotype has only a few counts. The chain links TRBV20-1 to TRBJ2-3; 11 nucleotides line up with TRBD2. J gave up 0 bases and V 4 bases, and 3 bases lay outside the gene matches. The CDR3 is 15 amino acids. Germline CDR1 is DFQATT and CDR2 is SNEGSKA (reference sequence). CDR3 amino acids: CSANRLAGSTDTQYF. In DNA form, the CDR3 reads TGCAGTGCTAACCGACTAGCGGGGAGCACAGATACGCAGTATTTT.

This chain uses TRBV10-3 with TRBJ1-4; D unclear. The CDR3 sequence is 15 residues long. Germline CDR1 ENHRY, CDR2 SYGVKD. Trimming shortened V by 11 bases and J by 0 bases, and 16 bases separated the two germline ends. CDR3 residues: CASCRGDSTNEKLFF. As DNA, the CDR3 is TGTGCCTCCTGTCGGGGTGATTCAACTAATGAAAAACTGTTTTTT.

CDR3 sequence: CASSRTLRARQYF. For the CDR3, the DNA is TGTGCCAGCAGTCGCACCCTTCGGGCACGACAGTACTTC. The chain carries TRBV6-2 or TRBV6-3 and TRBJ2-4; D remains unclear. CDR1 is MNHEY and CDR2 is SVGEGT in the germline V gene. The CDR3 is 13 residues long. V lost 5 bases and J 13 bases, leaving 18 bases between the germline ends.

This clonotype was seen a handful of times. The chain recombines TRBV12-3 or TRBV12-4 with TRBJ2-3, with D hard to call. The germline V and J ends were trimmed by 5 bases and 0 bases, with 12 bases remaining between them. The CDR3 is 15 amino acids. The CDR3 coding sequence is TGTGCCAGCAGTGATTCAGAGACCAGCACAGATACGCAGTATTTT. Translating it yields CASSDSETSTDTQYF.

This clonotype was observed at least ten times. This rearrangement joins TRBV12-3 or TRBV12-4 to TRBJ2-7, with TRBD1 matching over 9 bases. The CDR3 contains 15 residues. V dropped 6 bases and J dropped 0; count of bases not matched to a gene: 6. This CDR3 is CASRVQGAFSYEQYF. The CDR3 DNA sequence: TGTGCCAGCAGGGTACAGGGGGCGTTCTCCTACGAGCAGTACTTC.

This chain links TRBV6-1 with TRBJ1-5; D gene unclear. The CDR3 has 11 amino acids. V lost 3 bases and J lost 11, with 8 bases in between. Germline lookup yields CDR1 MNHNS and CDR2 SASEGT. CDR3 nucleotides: TGTGCCAGCAGTGACCCCCGGTCCCAGCATTTT. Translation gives CASSDPRSQHF.

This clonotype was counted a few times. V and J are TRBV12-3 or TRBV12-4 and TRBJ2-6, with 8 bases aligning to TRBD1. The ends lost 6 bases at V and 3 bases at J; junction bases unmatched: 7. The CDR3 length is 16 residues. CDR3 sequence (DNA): TGTGCCAGCAGACCACAGGGGGGACTTGGGGCCAACGTCCTGACTTTC. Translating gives CASRPQGGLGANVLTF.

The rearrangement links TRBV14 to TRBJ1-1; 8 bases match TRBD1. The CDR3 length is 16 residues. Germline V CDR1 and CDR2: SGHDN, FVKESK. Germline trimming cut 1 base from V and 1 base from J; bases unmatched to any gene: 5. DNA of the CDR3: TGTGCCAGCAGCCAAGGACAGGGGACTTGGAACACTGAAGCTTTCTTT. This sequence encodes CASSQGQGTWNTEAFF.

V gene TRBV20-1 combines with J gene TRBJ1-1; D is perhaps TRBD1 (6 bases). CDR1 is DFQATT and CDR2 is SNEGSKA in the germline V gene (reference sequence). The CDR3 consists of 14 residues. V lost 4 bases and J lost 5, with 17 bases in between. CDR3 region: CSATGPGAGTEAFF. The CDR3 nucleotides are TGCAGTGCTACCGGGCCGGGGGCGGGAACTGAAGCTTTCTTT.

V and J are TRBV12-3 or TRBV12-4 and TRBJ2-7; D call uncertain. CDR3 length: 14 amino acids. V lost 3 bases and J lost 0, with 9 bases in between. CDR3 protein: CASSFRTDSYEQYF. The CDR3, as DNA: TGTGCCAGCAGTTTTCGAACAGACTCCTACGAGCAGTACTTC.

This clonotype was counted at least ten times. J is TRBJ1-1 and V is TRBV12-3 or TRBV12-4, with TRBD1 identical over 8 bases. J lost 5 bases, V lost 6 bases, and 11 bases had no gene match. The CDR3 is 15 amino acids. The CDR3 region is CASRTPGTGRTEAFF. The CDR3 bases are TGTGCCAGCAGGACACCGGGGACAGGACGAACTGAAGCTTTCTTT.

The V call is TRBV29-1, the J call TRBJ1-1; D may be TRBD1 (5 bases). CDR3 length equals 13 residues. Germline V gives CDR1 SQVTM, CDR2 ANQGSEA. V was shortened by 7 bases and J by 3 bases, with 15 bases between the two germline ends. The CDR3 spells CSAGGGPYTEAFF. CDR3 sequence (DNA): TGCAGCGCTGGGGGAGGTCCCTACACTGAAGCTTTCTTT.

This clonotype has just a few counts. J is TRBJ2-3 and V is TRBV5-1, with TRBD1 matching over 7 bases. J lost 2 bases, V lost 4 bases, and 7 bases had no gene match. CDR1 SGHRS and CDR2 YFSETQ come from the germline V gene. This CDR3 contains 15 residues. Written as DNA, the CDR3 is TGCGCCAGCAGCATAGAGGGACAGAACACAGATACGCAGTATTTT. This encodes CASSIEGQNTDTQYF.

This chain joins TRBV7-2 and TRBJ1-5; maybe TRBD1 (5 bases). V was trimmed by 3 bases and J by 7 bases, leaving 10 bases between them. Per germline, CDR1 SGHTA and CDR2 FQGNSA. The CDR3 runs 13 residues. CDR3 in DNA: TGTGCCAGCAGCTTTAGACAGAAACAGCCCCAGCATTTT. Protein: CASSFRQKQPQHF.

CDR3 amino acids: CASSDRRRGAQYF. CDR3 DNA sequence: TGTGCCAGCAGTGACCGTCGAAGAGGGGCCCAGTACTTC. The chain couples TRBV12-3 or TRBV12-4 to TRBJ2-5; D is perhaps TRBD1 or TRBD2 (5 bases each). The length of the CDR3 is 13 residues. The V end was cut by 5 bases, the J end by 9 bases, with 16 bases between.

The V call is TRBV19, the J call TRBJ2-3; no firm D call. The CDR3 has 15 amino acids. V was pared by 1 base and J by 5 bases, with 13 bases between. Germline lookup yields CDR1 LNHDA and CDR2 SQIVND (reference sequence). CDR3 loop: CASSIVSMRGDTQYF. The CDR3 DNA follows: TGTGCCAGTAGTATAGTCTCGATGCGCGGAGATACGCAGTATTTT.

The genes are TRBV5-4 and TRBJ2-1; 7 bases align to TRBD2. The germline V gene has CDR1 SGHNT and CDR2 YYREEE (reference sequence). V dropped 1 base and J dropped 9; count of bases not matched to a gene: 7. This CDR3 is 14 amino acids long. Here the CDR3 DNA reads TGTGCCAGCAGCTTGAAGAGGGAGGGTGGTGAGCAGTTCTTC. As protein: CASSLKREGGEQFF.

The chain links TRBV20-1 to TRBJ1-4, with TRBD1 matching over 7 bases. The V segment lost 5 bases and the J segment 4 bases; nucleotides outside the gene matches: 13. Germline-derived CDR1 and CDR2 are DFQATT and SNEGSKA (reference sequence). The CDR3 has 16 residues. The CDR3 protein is CSAESPATGFNEKLFF. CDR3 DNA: TGCAGTGCTGAGAGTCCTGCGACAGGGTTTAATGAAAAACTGTTTTTT.

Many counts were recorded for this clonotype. Written as DNA, the CDR3 is TGTGCCAGCAGTTATACTAGCGGGGGGGCAACAGATACGCAGTATTTT. Translating gives CASSYTSGGATDTQYF. V gene TRBV5-6 combines with J gene TRBJ2-3, with 13 nucleotides matching TRBD2. CDR3 size: 16 residues. The V segment lost 5 bases and the J segment 3 bases; nucleotides outside the gene matches: 6. CDR1 SGHDT and CDR2 YYEEEE come from the germline V gene.

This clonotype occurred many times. The chain's CDR3 is CASSSPPSSYEQYF. Written as DNA, the CDR3 is TGTGCCAGCAGTTCCCCTCCTTCCTCCTACGAGCAGTACTTC. The rearrangement uses TRBV12-3 or TRBV12-4 and TRBJ2-7; the D is unclear. Trimming pared 4 bases from V and 0 bases from J, leaving 10 bases between. CDR3 length: 14 amino acids.

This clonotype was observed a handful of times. The CDR3 DNA sequence: TGTGCCAGCAGTGGAGGTGGGACAGTACAGTCACCCCTCCACTTT. Translated, it gives CASSGGGTVQSPLHF. This sequence joins TRBV6-1 and TRBJ1-6, with 7 nucleotides matching TRBD1. Germline CDR1 reads MNHNS; CDR2 reads SASEGT. V trimming: 4 bases; J trimming: 10 bases; junction bases outside the gene matches: 10. The CDR3 totals 15 residues.